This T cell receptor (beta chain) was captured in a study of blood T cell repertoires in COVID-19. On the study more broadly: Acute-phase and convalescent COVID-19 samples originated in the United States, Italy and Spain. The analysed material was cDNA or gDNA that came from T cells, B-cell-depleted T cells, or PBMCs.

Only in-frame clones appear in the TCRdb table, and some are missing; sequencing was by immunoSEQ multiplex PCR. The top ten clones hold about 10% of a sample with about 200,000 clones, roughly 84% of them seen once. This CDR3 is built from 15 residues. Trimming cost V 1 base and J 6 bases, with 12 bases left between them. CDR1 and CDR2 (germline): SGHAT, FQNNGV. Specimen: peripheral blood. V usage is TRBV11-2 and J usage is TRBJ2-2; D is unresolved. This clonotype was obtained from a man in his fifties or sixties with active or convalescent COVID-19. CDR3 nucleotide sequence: TGTGCCAGCAGCTTAGTTCCCGAAGGAGCCGGGGAGCTGTTTTTT. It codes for CASSLVPEGAGELFF.